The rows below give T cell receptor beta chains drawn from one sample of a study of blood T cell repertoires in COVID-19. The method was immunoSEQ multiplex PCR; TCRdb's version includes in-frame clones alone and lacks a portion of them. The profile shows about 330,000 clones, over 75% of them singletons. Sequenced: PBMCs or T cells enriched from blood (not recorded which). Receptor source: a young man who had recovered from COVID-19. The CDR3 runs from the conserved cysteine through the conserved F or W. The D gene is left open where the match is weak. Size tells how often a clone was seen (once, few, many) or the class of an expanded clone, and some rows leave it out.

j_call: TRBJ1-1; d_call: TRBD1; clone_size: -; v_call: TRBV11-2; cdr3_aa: CASSPGQGMNTEAFF; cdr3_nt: TGTGCCAGCAGCCCTGGACAGGGGATGAACACTGAAGCTTTCTTT
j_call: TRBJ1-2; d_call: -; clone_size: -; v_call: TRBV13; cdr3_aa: CASSSTRDYGYTF; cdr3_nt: TGTGCCAGCAGCTCGACCCGGGACTATGGCTACACCTTC
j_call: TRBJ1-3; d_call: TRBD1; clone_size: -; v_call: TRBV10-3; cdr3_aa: CAGTGGSSGNTIYF; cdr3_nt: TGTGCCGGGACAGGGGGCTCCTCTGGAAACACCATATATTTT
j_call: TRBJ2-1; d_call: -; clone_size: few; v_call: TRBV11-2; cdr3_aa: CASSLVGTPGVNEQFF; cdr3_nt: TGTGCCAGCAGCTTAGTCGGGACCCCGGGGGTCAATGAGCAGTTCTTC
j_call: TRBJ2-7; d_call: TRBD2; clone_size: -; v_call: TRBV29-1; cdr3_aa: CSVELAGGPDYEQYF; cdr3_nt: TGCAGCGTTGAGCTAGCGGGGGGGCCTGACTACGAGCAGTACTTC
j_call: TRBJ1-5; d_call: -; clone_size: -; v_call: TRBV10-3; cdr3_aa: CAISESEFGHPSQPQHF; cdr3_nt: TGTGCCATCAGTGAGTCGGAATTTGGGCACCCTTCTCAGCCCCAGCATTTT
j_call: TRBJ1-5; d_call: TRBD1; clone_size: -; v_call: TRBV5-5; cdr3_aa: CASSKFENRGWQPQHF; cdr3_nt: TGTGCCAGCAGTAAATTTGAAAACAGGGGCTGGCAGCCCCAGCATTTT
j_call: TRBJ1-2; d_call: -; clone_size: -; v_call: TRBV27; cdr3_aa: CASSSGDGYGYTF; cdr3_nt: TGTGCCAGCAGTTCGGGGGACGGCTATGGCTACACCTTC
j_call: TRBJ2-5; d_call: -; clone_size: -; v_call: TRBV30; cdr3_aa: CAWSLGAETQYF; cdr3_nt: TGTGCCTGGAGTTTAGGGGCGGAGACCCAGTACTTC
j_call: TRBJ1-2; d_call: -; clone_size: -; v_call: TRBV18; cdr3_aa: CASSPDSVRGYTF; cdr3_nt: TGTGCCAGCTCACCCGACAGCGTACGAGGCTACACCTTC
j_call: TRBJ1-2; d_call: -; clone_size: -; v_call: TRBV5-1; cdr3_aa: CASSGTMGGYGYTF; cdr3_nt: TGCGCCAGCAGCGGGACAATGGGAGGGTATGGCTACACCTTC